What follows are 29 T cell receptor beta chains derived from one specimen sequenced in a study of blood T cell repertoires in COVID-19. Here immunoSEQ multiplex PCR was the method, and the copy in TCRdb shows in-frame clones only, minus some. The table includes 250,000 to 350,000 clones, 80% to 90% detected once. The sequenced sample was peripheral blood. Source of these receptors: a woman aged 50 to 65 who had recovered from COVID-19.

The V and J genes are TRBV9 and TRBJ2-5; no clear D gene. The length of the CDR3 is 15 residues. Germline assignment: CDR1 SGDLS and CDR2 YYNGEE. Trimming shortened V by 0 bases and J by 5 bases, and 14 bases separated the two germline ends. The CDR3 DNA follows: TGTGCCAGCAGCGTAGCAGGCAACCAGCTGGAGACCCAGTACTTC. Amino acid sequence: CASSVAGNQLETQYF.

The gene calls are TRBV9 and TRBJ2-3; no clear D gene. The CDR3 consists of 13 residues. V was pared by 4 bases and J by 2 bases, with 8 bases between. Germline V gene sequence: CDR1 SGDLS, CDR2 YYNGEE. CDR3 residues: CASSPPSTDTQYF. The CDR3 nucleotides are TGTGCCAGCAGCCCCCCTTCCACAGATACGCAGTATTTT.

The CDR3 loop is CASRGGFQETQYF. The CDR3 DNA follows: TGTGCCAGCAGAGGGGGCTTCCAAGAGACCCAGTACTTC. The chain uses TRBV5-4 and TRBJ2-5; 7 nucleotides agree with TRBD1. The ends lost 5 bases at V and 1 base at J; junction bases unmatched: 2. This CDR3 has 13 amino acids. CDR1 is SGHNT and CDR2 is YYREEE in the germline V gene (reference sequence). Full variable domain (outside the CDR3, taken from reference TRBV5-4 and TRBJ2-5): ETGVTQSPTHLIKTRGQQVTLRCSSQSGHNTVSWYQQALGQGPQFIFQYYREEENGRGNFPPRFSGLQFPNYSSELNVNALELDDSALYLCASRGGFQETQYFGPGTRLLVL.

This clone was recorded only once. The V call is TRBV6-1, the J call TRBJ2-5; 8 bases fit TRBD1. The length of the CDR3 is 16 residues. Germline values: CDR1 MNHNS, CDR2 SASEGT. Trimming at V came to 4 bases and at J to 5 bases, leaving 12 bases not matched to a gene. The CDR3: CASSVFSDRGWETQYF. The CDR3 bases are TGTGCCAGCAGTGTTTTTTCCGACAGGGGCTGGGAGACCCAGTACTTC.

The rearrangement uses TRBV9 and TRBJ2-1; a possible D gene is TRBD2 (6 bases). Trimming pared 3 bases from V and 2 bases from J, leaving 12 bases between. The V gene's germline CDR1 is SGDLS and CDR2 YYNGEE. CDR3 length: 15 amino acids. As DNA, the CDR3 is TGTGCCAGCAGCGCACGACTAGACACCTACAATGAGCAGTTCTTC. It codes for CASSARLDTYNEQFF.

This sequence joins TRBV4-3 and TRBJ1-1; no definite D call. CDR1 LGHNA and CDR2 YSLEER come from the germline V gene. V was cut by 0 bases and J by 1 base, with 12 bases left in between. The CDR3 is 16 amino acids. This CDR3 reads CASSQDWAGGNTEAFF. CDR3 bases: TGCGCCAGCAGCCAAGATTGGGCAGGTGGGAACACTGAAGCTTTCTTT.

CDR3 region: CASSQGSGGTSYEQYF. The CDR3 DNA sequence: TGCGCCAGCAGCCAAGGGAGCGGGGGGACCTCCTACGAGCAGTACTTC. The V and J genes are TRBV4-1 and TRBJ2-7; the match to TRBD2 covers 9 bases. The CDR3 sequence is 16 residues long. With V trimmed by 1 base and J by 0 bases, 4 bases remained unmatched. CDR1 and CDR2 from the germline V gene are MGHRA and YSYEKL.

This clone was seen once. Other DNA sequences of this sample code for an identical CDR3. The rearrangement joins TRBV28 to TRBJ1-2; D is unresolved. Germline V CDR1 and CDR2: MDHEN, SYDVKM. V was pared by 5 bases and J by 7 bases, with 8 bases between. The CDR3 extends over 11 amino acids. The CDR3 coding sequence is TGTGCCAGCAGTCCAGGATTTGGCTACACCTTC. The encoded protein is CASSPGFGYTF.

This clone appeared a few times. This chain links TRBV28 with TRBJ2-7, with D possibly being TRBD2 (6 bases). V lost 7 bases and J lost 0, with 13 bases in between. This CDR3 comprises 14 residues. Germline CDR1 MDHEN, CDR2 SYDVKM. The CDR3 spells CASIPPTSSYEQYF. The CDR3 DNA reads as TGTGCCAGCATCCCACCGACTAGCTCCTACGAGCAGTACTTC.

The count of this clone is one. The chain employs TRBV14 and TRBJ2-3; a possible D gene is TRBD1 (6 bases). The CDR3 has 13 amino acids. With 4 bases removed from V and 8 bases from J, the gap between germline ends came to 13 bases. Germline V gives CDR1 SGHDN, CDR2 FVKESK. This CDR3 reads CASSRTVETTQYF. The CDR3 DNA follows: TGTGCCAGCAGCCGGACAGTTGAGACTACGCAGTATTTT.

The genes are TRBV9 and TRBJ2-2, with a possible D match to TRBD2 (5 bases). CDR3 length: 15 amino acids. Germline V gene data show CDR1 as SGDLS and CDR2 as YYNGEE. V lost 0 bases, J lost 4 bases, and 10 bases lay in between. The CDR3 coding sequence is TGTGCCAGCAGCGTAGCTTTGGGGAGCACCGGGGAGCTGTTTTTT. Translated, it gives CASSVALGSTGELFF.

The rearrangement joins TRBV2 to TRBJ2-5; TRBD1 might be the D (5 bases). CDR1 and CDR2 from the germline V gene are SNHLY and FYNNEI. CDR3 length: 14 residues. Trimming stripped 4 bases from V and 5 bases from J, with 14 bases between. The CDR3, as DNA: TGTGCCAGCAGTGGAGACAGTCCTTACGAGACCCAGTACTTC. Its protein is CASSGDSPYETQYF.

The J gene is TRBJ2-5, the V gene TRBV24-1; a weak D match, TRBD2 (6 bases). Deletions cut 3 bases from V and 2 bases from J, with 15 bases between. Looked up from germline, CDR1 is KGHDR and CDR2 is SFDVKD. CDR3 length equals 16 residues. The CDR3 spells CATSDGLRGPQETQYF. CDR3 DNA: TGTGCCACCAGTGATGGCCTGCGGGGCCCGCAAGAGACCCAGTACTTC.

The chain employs TRBV5-6 and TRBJ1-4, with D unclear. V dropped 4 bases and J dropped 5 bases, with 9 bases sitting between them. Germline V lookup: CDR1 SGHDT, CDR2 YYEEEE. The CDR3 has 13 amino acids. The chain's CDR3 is CASSPYRNEKLFF. In nucleotides, the CDR3 is TGTGCCAGCAGCCCGTACAGAAATGAAAAACTGTTTTTT.

In DNA, the CDR3 is TGTGCCAGCGACTTCGGCCAAGGGAGGACTGAAGCTTTCTTT. The encoded protein is CASDFGQGRTEAFF. V and J are TRBV5-8 and TRBJ1-1; no firm D call. Trimming stripped 7 bases from V and 5 bases from J, with 18 bases between. CDR1 SGHTS and CDR2 YDEGEE come from the germline V gene. The CDR3 is made up of 14 amino acids.

This sequence joins TRBV19 and TRBJ1-4; D is ambiguous. Germline V CDR1 and CDR2: LNHDA, SQIVND (reference sequence). V was shortened by 9 bases and J by 0 bases, with 11 bases between the two germline ends. The CDR3 extends over 14 amino acids. The CDR3: CASSAVTTNEKLFF. The CDR3 nucleotides read TGTGCCAGCTCCGCAGTGACAACTAATGAAAAACTGTTTTTT.

The chain uses TRBV28 and TRBJ1-1; possible D gene TRBD1, 6 bases. V was cut by 6 bases and J by 1 base, with 15 bases left in between. Germline-derived CDR1 and CDR2 are MDHEN and SYDVKM. The CDR3 consists of 15 residues. CDR3 in amino acids: CASSPRGNTNTEAFF. CDR3 bases: TGTGCCAGCAGCCCAAGGGGGAACACGAACACTGAAGCTTTCTTT.

CDR3 bases: TGTGCCAGTAGTACCTCGGGGACAGCTCCTAACTATGGCTACACCTTC. Protein sequence: CASSTSGTAPNYGYTF. The gene calls are TRBV19 and TRBJ1-2, with TRBD1 identical over 7 bases. V lost 4 bases, J lost 0 bases, and 8 bases stayed unmatched. CDR1 LNHDA and CDR2 SQIVND come from the germline V gene (reference sequence). The CDR3 spans 16 residues.

The rearrangement uses TRBV9 and TRBJ2-1; a possible D gene is TRBD1 (6 bases). CDR1 and CDR2 (germline): SGDLS, YYNGEE. Between the trimmed V and J ends, which lost 4 bases and 7 bases, there was a span of 21 bases. This CDR3 is 16 amino acids long. The DNA for the CDR3 is TGTGCCAGCAGCCCCGAGGGGGTGGGGGTACATAATGAGCAGTTCTTC. Its translation: CASSPEGVGVHNEQFF.

This chain connects TRBV7-9 to TRBJ1-5; weak D call: TRBD1 (6 bases). The V and J ends lost 5 bases and 5 bases respectively, with 10 bases between them. The germline gives CDR1 SEHNR, CDR2 FQNEAQ (reference sequence). The CDR3 has 13 amino acids. The chain's CDR3 is CASSLGQHQPQHF. The CDR3, as DNA: TGTGCCAGCAGCCTAGGACAGCATCAGCCCCAGCATTTT.

The V gene is TRBV7-2, the J gene TRBJ2-5; 8 bases map to TRBD2. Germline V gives CDR1 SGHTA, CDR2 FQGNSA. This CDR3 has 16 amino acids. V shed 4 bases and J 0 bases; nucleotides not matched to a gene: 7. The CDR3 protein is CASSSTGTRDQETQYF. The CDR3, as DNA: TGTGCCAGCAGCTCTACCGGGACTAGAGACCAAGAGACCCAGTACTTC.

The V call is TRBV6-6, the J call TRBJ1-4; 9 nucleotides line up with TRBD1. The CDR3 is 14 residues long. Trimming removed 2 bases from V and 7 bases from J; junction bases left unmatched: 2. Germline CDR1 MNHNY, CDR2 SVGAGI (reference sequence). In DNA, the CDR3 is TGTGCCAGCAGTTACCGGGACAGGGCTGAAAAACTGTTTTTT. The encoded protein is CASSYRDRAEKLFF.

DNA of the CDR3: TGTGCCTGGAGTTCCTCCAGAACAGGTGAGCAGTTCTTC. Protein sequence: CAWSSSRTGEQFF. V usage is TRBV30 and J usage is TRBJ2-1; possibly TRBD1 for D (5 bases). The CDR3 has 13 amino acids. V gave up 2 bases and J gave up 9 bases, with 14 bases separating them. The germline CDR1 and CDR2 sequences are GTSNPN and SVGIG (reference sequence).

The J gene is TRBJ1-6, the V gene TRBV30; D ambiguous. CDR3 length: 14 residues. Germline V gene lookup returns CDR1 GTSNPN and CDR2 SVGIG (reference sequence). V was cut by 2 bases and J by 7 bases, with 12 bases left in between. The CDR3 region has the DNA TGTGCCTGGAGTTGGGGATCGGGGAATTCACCCCTCCACTTT. Translated, it gives CAWSWGSGNSPLHF. The full variable domain, its missing parts supplied by reference TRBV30 and TRBJ1-6, is SQTIHQWPATLVQPVGSPLSLECTVEGTSNPNLYWYRQAAGRGLQLLFYSVGIGQISSEVPQNLSASRPQDRQFILSSKKLLLSDSGFYLCAWSWGSGNSPLHFGNGTRLTVT.

The chain combines TRBV7-2 with TRBJ2-1, with 9 bases identical to TRBD1. This CDR3 comprises 15 residues. The germline gives CDR1 SGHTA, CDR2 FQGNSA. Trimming removed 5 bases from V and 3 bases from J; junction bases left unmatched: 5. In nucleotides, the CDR3 is TGTGCCAGCAGCCCGGGACAGGGTAACTACAATGAGCAGTTCTTC. This encodes CASSPGQGNYNEQFF.

The chain is built from TRBV19 and TRBJ2-7; TRBD1 aligns across 8 bases. In germline, CDR1 is LNHDA, CDR2 SQIVND (reference sequence). V dropped 4 bases and J dropped 6; count of bases not matched to a gene: 11. CDR3 length: 15 amino acids. DNA for the CDR3: TGTGCCAGTAGTACCACAGGACAGGGTACCCGCGAGCAGTACTTC. Translating it yields CASSTTGQGTREQYF.

This clone came up once. The V and J genes are TRBV4-3 and TRBJ2-2, with D perhaps matching TRBD2 (6 bases). The germline gives CDR1 LGHNA, CDR2 YSLEER. This CDR3 spans 16 amino acids. Trimming removed 3 bases from V and 5 bases from J, with 16 bases in between. The DNA for the CDR3 is TGCGCCAGCAGCCAGGGGACTGACACCTTAACCGGGGAGCTGTTTTTT. It encodes CASSQGTDTLTGELFF.

The V call is TRBV29-1, the J call TRBJ2-5; 7 positions match TRBD2. Trimming removed 0 bases from V and 2 bases from J; junction bases left unmatched: 0. This CDR3 has 13 amino acids. Germline CDR1 SQVTM, CDR2 ANQGSEA. CDR3 sequence (DNA): TGCAGCGTTGAAGAAGCGGGACAAGAGACCCAGTACTTC. Translation gives CSVEEAGQETQYF.

The rearrangement joins TRBV11-1 to TRBJ2-1, with 10 bases that match TRBD2. The CDR3 has 15 residues. Germline CDR1 and CDR2: SGHAT and FQDESV (reference sequence). Unmatched junction bases numbered 7, after V lost 7 bases and J lost 4 bases. The CDR3 nucleotides are TGTGCCAGCACCTCTCCGGGACTAGCGTACAATGAGCAGTTCTTC. Encoded protein: CASTSPGLAYNEQFF.